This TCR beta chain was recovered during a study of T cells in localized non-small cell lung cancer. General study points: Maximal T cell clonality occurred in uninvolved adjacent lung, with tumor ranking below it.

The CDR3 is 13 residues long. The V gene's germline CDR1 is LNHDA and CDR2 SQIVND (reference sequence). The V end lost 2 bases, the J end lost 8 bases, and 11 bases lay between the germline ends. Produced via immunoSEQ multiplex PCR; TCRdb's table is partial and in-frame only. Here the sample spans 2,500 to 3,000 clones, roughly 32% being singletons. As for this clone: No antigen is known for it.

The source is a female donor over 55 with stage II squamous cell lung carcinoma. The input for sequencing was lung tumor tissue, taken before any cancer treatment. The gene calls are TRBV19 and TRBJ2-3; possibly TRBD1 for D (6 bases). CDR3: CASSINDRPTQYF. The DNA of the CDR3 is TGTGCCAGTAGTATAAACGACAGGCCTACGCAGTATTTT. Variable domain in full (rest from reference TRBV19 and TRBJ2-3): DGGITQSPKYLFRKEGQNVTLSCEQNLNHDAMYWYRQDPGQGLRLIYYSQIVNDFQKGDIAEGYSVSREKKESFPLTVTSAQKNPTAFYLCASSINDRPTQYFGPGTRLTVL.